One TCR beta chain is described in this entry. This entry belongs to a study of blood T cell repertoires in COVID-19. Authors' processing steps: Estimates of nucleated cell counts were drawn from the amplification of reference gene primers. Clones were read by immunoSEQ multiplex PCR, and TCRdb kept only the in-frame ones, dropping some. Clone size and V and J calls were adopted from that table, with D and trimming inferred from the DNA. Of over 300,000 clones listed, 85% to 90% were seen once; the top ten hold about 10%. Sequencing was done on a sample of PBMCs or T cells enriched from blood (not recorded which). This TCR was recovered from a woman between 18 and 29 years old who had recovered from COVID-19.

The CDR3 DNA reads TGTGCCAGCAGCTTAAATCTGGACAGCTCCTACGAGCAGTACTTC. This encodes CASSLNLDSSYEQYF. The chain has TRBV7-2 and TRBJ2-7, with D perhaps TRBD1 (6 bases). This CDR3 is 15 amino acids long. Trimming left V 2 bases short and J 0 bases short, with 11 bases between. CDR1 is SGHTA and CDR2 is FQGNSA in the germline V gene.